This note documents a single T cell receptor (beta chain) sequence. The antigen remains unidentified. These data come from a study of human T cells and chemical hapten exposure. TCRdb reanalysed the RACE reads using MiXCR and keeps one entry per CDR3 protein. The profile shows tens of thousands of distinct CDR3 sequences, more than 8% of them singletons. Study-level results: Relative to control repertoires, expanded TCRs gave rise to significantly more large CDR3 similarity clusters.

The V and J ends lost 11 bases and 2 bases respectively, with 10 bases between them. Germline loops: CDR1 SNHLY, CDR2 FYNNEI. This CDR3 has 11 amino acids. The sample's time point: pre-sensitization, week 0. As for treatment: therapeutic diphenylcyclopropenone sensitization with weekly scalp DPC. Whole blood that had not been fractionated was the source of extracted total RNA. The chain is built from TRBV2 and TRBJ2-7; D is possibly TRBD2 (6 bases). This sequence originates from a man aged 40-50 years with alopecia areata. Some clones in this sample may be carry-over from other donors' samples. The starting material was whole blood, obtained in connection with sensitization to the hapten diphenylcyclopropenone (DPC). CDR3 sequence: CAAGLTYEQYF. DNA for the CDR3: TGTGCCGCGGGGCTAACCTACGAGCAGTACTTC. The variable domain in full, with the rest retrieved from reference TRBV2 and TRBJ2-7, is EPEVTQTPSHQVTQMGQEVILRCVPISNHLYFYWYRQILGQKVEFLVSFYNNEISEKSEIFDDQFSVERPDGSNFTLKIRSTKLEDSAMYFCAAGLTYEQYFGPGTRLTVT.